This is a list of T cell receptor beta chains from one sample in a study of regulatory and conventional T cells in RAG deficiency. Profiling relied on immunoSEQ multiplex PCR, and the TCRdb table lists in-frame clones only, not all of them. The sample contains about 46,000 clones, 75% to 90% of which appear only once. These sequences were also reported in another study, on regulatory T cells.

Sequencing used CD4+ effector T cells sorted from blood. The receptors come from a human donor in good health. The CDR3 runs from the conserved cysteine through the conserved F or W. D genes are given only for firm matches. The size of a clone is reported for some rows only, either as once, few or many, or as a class for expanded clones.

J	V	size	D	DNA	CDR3
TRBJ2-1	TRBV18	-	-	TGTGCCAGCTCACCCGCTCAGGGGGGCTCCAATGAGCAGTTCTTC	CASSPAQGGSNEQFF
TRBJ2-7	TRBV6-5	-	-	TGTGCCAGCAGTTTAGTAGGTCTAGGCGAGCAGTACTTC	CASSLVGLGEQYF
TRBJ2-5	TRBV6-8	-	TRBD2	TGTGCCAGCAGTTACTCGATAACTAGCGGGGGGGCAGGGGAGACCCAGTACTTC	CASSYSITSGGAGETQYF
TRBJ1-6	TRBV15	-	-	TGTGCCACCAGCAGAGATTGGGGTTCACCCCTCCACTTT	CATSRDWGSPLHF
TRBJ1-5	TRBV19	-	TRBD1	TGTGCCAGTAGTCGACAGGGGACTAATCAGCCCCAGCATTTT	CASSRQGTNQPQHF
TRBJ2-3	TRBV19	-	TRBD2	TGTGCCAGTACCAGCGGGACCTCCTTCACAGATACGCAGTATTTT	CASTSGTSFTDTQYF
TRBJ1-6	TRBV10-2	-	-	TGCGCCAGCAGTGCTGGAGGGATTGGGAATTCACCCCTCCACTTT	CASSAGGIGNSPLHF
TRBJ1-2	TRBV29-1	-	-	TGCAGCGTTGAAGAAACGGCAGGGACTAACTATGGCTACACCTTC	CSVEETAGTNYGYTF
TRBJ1-3	TRBV7-9	-	-	TGTGCCAGCAGCTCACAGGCCACCTCTGGAAACACCATATATTTT	CASSSQATSGNTIYF
TRBJ2-7	TRBV28	-	-	TGTGCCAGCAGTTTAGAGTACGAGCAGTACTTC	CASSLEYEQYF
TRBJ1-1	TRBV4-2	-	-	TGTGCCAGCAGCCAAGTAAGGGGGAGAACTGAAGCTTTCTTT	CASSQVRGRTEAFF
TRBJ1-2	TRBV25-1	-	-	TGTGCCAGCAGCCTGCGGGGAGCTAACTATGGCTACACCTTC	CASSLRGANYGYTF
TRBJ1-2	TRBV7-9	-	TRBD1	TGTGCCAGCAGCTTAGCGAAGGGACAGGACTATGGCTACACCTTC	CASSLAKGQDYGYTF
TRBJ1-4	TRBV5-1	-	-	TGCGCCAGCAGCTTATCCGCCGGTTCGGCAACTAATGAAAAACTGTTTTTT	CASSLSAGSATNEKLFF
TRBJ2-3	TRBV11-3	-	TRBD2	TGTGCCAGCAGCCCAACTAGCGGGAGCACAGATACGCAGTATTTT	CASSPTSGSTDTQYF
TRBJ2-6	TRBV9	once	TRBD1	TGTGCCAGCAGCGCGGGACAGGGGGCTTGGGGGGCCAACGTCCTGACTTTC	CASSAGQGAWGANVLTF
TRBJ2-3	TRBV6-5	-	-	TGTGCCAGCAGTTACTCGACAGCCCCGCGCACAGATACGCAGTATTTT	CASSYSTAPRTDTQYF
TRBJ1-4	TRBV5-6	-	-	TGTGCCAGCAGCATTCCCCACGGGGAAAAACTGTTTTTT	CASSIPHGEKLFF
TRBJ1-3	TRBV29-1	-	-	TGCAGCGTTGTTCCAGGGGCTGGAAACACCATATACTTT	CSVVPGAGNTIYF
TRBJ2-2	TRBV19	-	TRBD1	TGTGCCAGTAGTACGACAGGGATCAACACCGGGGAGCTGTTTTTT	CASSTTGINTGELFF
TRBJ2-1	TRBV29-1	once	TRBD2	TGCAGCGTTACTAGCGGAGTTTACAATGAGCAGTTCTTC	CSVTSGVYNEQFF
TRBJ1-1	TRBV14	-	-	TGTGCCAGCAGCCAGGCCACGGGCTTCATGAACACTGAAGCTTTCTTT	CASSQATGFMNTEAFF